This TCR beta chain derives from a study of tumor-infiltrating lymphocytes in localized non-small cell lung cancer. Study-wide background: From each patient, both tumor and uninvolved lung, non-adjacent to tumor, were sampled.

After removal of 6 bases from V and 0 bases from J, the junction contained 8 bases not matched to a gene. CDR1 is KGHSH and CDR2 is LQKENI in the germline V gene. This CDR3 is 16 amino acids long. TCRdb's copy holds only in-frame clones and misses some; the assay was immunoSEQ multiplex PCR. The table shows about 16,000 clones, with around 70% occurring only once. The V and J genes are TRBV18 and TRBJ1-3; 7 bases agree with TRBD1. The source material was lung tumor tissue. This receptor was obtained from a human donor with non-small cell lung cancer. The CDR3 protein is CASSITGQFSGNTIYF. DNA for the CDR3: TGTGCCAGCTCTATTACGGGACAGTTCTCTGGAAACACCATATATTTT.